The entry that follows covers one TCR beta chain sequence. The data originate from a study of technical replicates of blood from several donors. Trimming left V 4 bases short and J 1 base short, with 16 bases between. The CDR3 extends over 16 amino acids. Germline CDR1 is SNHLY and CDR2 is FYNNEI. Assay: immunoSEQ multiplex PCR; the TCRdb copy retains only in-frame clones and omits some. Of about 48,000 clones listed, roughly 90% were seen once; the top ten hold 3.5% to 4.5%. The chain has TRBV2 and TRBJ1-1; no clear D. The TCR was taken from a human donor in good health. Some clones in this sample may be carry-over from other donors' samples. The sequencing input was PBMCs. DNA of the CDR3: TGTGCCAGCAGTGTAACTCCTCAGGCAGGGAACACTGAAGCTTTCTTT. Translation gives CASSVTPQAGNTEAFF.